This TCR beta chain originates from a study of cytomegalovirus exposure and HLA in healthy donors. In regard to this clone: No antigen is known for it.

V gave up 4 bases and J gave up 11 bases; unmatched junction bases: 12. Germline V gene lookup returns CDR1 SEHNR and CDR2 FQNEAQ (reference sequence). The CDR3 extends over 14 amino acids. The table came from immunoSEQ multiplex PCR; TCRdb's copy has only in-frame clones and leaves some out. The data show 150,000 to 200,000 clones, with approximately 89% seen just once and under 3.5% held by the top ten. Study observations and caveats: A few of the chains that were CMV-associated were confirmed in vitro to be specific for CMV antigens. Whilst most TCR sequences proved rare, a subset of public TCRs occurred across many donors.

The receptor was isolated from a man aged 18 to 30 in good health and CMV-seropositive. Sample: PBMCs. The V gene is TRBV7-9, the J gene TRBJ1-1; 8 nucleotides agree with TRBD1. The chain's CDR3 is CASSYYRGIGRAFF. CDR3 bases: TGTGCCAGCAGCTATTACAGGGGGATAGGGAGGGCTTTCTTT.